This TCR beta chain was captured by sequencing in a study of blood T cell repertoires in COVID-19. Overall study context: Samples of COVID-19 (acute and convalescent) were obtained from the United States, Italy and Spain. PBMCs, B-cell-depleted T cells, or T cells provided the cDNA or gDNA that made up the material.

Authors' analysis steps: Nucleated cell counts were estimated from reference gene primer amplification. The assay was immunoSEQ multiplex PCR, and TCRdb's table has in-frame clones only and misses some. The V and J calls and clone size come from that table; D and trimming were worked out from the DNA. The sample carries 200,000 to 300,000 clones, more than 70% recorded once. The germline gives CDR1 SGHTA, CDR2 FQGNSA. CDR3 length equals 15 residues. J lost 2 bases, V lost 5 bases, and 5 bases had no gene match. The gene calls are TRBV7-2 and TRBJ1-2; 10 bases are shared with TRBD1. The TCR originated in a woman aged 45-65 years with acute or convalescent COVID-19. Sequences were obtained from peripheral blood. The CDR3 sequence is CASSGSGQGNYGYTF. CDR3 DNA sequence: TGTGCCAGCAGCGGATCGGGACAGGGGAACTATGGCTACACCTTC. Full variable domain (rest looked up from reference TRBV7-2 and TRBJ1-2): GAGVSQSPSNKVTEKGKDVELRCDPISGHTALYWYRQSLGQGLEFLIYFQGNSAPDKSGLPSDRFSAERTGGSVSTLTIQRTQQEDSAVYLCASSGSGQGNYGYTFGSGTRLTVV.